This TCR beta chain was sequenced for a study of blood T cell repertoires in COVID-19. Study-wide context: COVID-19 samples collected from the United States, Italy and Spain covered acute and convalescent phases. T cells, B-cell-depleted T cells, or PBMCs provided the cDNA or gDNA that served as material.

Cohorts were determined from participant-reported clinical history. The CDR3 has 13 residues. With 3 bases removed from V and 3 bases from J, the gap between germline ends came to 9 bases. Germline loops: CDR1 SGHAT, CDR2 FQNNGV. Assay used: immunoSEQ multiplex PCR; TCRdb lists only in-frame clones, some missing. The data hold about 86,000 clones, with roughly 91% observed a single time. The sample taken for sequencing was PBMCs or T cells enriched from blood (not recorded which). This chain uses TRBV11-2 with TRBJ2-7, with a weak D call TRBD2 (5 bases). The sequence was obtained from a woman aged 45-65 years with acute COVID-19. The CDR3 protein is CASSFSDFYEQYF. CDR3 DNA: TGTGCCAGCAGCTTTTCGGACTTCTACGAGCAGTACTTC.